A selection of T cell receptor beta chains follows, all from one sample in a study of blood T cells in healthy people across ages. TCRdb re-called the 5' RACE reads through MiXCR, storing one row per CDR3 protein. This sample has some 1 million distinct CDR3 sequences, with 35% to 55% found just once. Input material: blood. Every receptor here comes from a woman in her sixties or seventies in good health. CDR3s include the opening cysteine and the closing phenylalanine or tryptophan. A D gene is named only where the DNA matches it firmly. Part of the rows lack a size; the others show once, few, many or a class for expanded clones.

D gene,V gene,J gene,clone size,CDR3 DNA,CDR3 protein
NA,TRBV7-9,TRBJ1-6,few,TGTGCCAGCAGCCGGGCAGGGAATAATTCACCCCTCCACTTT,CASSRAGNNSPLHF
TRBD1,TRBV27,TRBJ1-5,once,TGTGCCAGCAGTTTATATCAGGGACAGAATAGCAATCAGCCCCAGCATTTT,CASSLYQGQNSNQPQHF
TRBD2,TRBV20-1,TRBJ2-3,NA,TGCAGTGCTAGAGGCGTAACGGGAGGGAGCACAGATACGCAGTATTTT,CSARGVTGGSTDTQYF
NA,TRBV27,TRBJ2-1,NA,TGTGCCAGCAGTTTTAATAGGGCCAATGAGCAGTTCTTC,CASSFNRANEQFF
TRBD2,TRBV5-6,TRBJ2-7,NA,TGTGCCAGCAGCTTGGCTTGGCGGGAGGCCTACGAGCAGTACTTC,CASSLAWREAYEQYF
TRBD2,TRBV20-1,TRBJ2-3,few,TGCAGTGCAACCTCCCGACTAGCGGACACAGATACGCAGTATTTT,CSATSRLADTDTQYF
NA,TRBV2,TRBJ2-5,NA,TGTGCCAGCAGTGTAAGGGGCTTGGGAGAGACCCAGTACTTC,CASSVRGLGETQYF
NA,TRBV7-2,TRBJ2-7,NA,TGTGCCAGCAGCTTTTGGGCTGAAAGCTCCTACGAGCAGTACTTC,CASSFWAESSYEQYF
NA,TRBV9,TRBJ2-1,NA,TGTGCCAGCAGCGCCGACGGGGGACCCTACAATGAGCAGTTCTTC,CASSADGGPYNEQFF
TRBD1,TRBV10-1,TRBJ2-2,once,TGCGCCACCAAAGGGACAGGGACGAACACCGGGGAGCTGTTTTTT,CATKGTGTNTGELFF
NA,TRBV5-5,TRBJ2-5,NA,TGTGCCAGCAGCTTGGTTAGAGAACTTATGACCCAGTACTTC,CASSLVRELMTQYF
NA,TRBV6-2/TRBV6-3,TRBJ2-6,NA,TGTGCCAGCAGTTACTATGGGGGCTCTGGGGCCAACGTCCTGACTTTC,CASSYYGGSGANVLTF
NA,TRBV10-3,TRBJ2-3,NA,TGTGCCATCAGTGAGACGACAGGTCGTTCAGATACGCAGTATTTT,CAISETTGRSDTQYF
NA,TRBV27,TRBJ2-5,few,TGTGCCAGCAGTTTCCACAGGGAGCAAGAGACCCAGTACTTC,CASSFHREQETQYF
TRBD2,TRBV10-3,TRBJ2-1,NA,TGTGCCGTAACAACCGGGACTAGCAGCCCATACAATGAGCAGTTCTTC,CAVTTGTSSPYNEQFF
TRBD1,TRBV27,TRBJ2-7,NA,TGTGCCAGCAGTTTCAGGGGGTCTTACGGGGAGCAGTACTTC,CASSFRGSYGEQYF
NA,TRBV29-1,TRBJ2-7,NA,TGCAGCGTCCGGGCCTCCTACGAGCAGTACTTC,CSVRASYEQYF
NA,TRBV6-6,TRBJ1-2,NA,TGTGCCAGCAGTTACTCGCTTGGGGGGAGCTATGGCTACACCTTC,CASSYSLGGSYGYTF
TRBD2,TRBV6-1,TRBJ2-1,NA,TGTGCCAGCAGTGACCGACTAGCGGGACTCTACAATGAGCAGTTCTTC,CASSDRLAGLYNEQFF
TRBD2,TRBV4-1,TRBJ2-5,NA,TGCGCCAGCAGCCAAGAGGGGGCCGGACTAGCGGGACAATGGGAGACCCAGTACTTC,CASSQEGAGLAGQWETQYF
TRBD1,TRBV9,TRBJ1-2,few,TGTGCCAGCAGAGGGACAGGGGGCTATGGCTACACCTTC,CASRGTGGYGYTF
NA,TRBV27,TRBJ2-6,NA,TGTGCCAGCAGTGTACTCCCCGGGGCCAACGTCCTGACTTTC,CASSVLPGANVLTF
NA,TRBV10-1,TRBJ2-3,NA,TGCGCCAGCAGTGAGCCCCCGAGCGGGTTATTCACAGATACGCAGTATTTT,CASSEPPSGLFTDTQYF
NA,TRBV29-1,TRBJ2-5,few,TGCAGCGTTCTCTGGGGGGCCGTGGAGACCCAGTACTTC,CSVLWGAVETQYF
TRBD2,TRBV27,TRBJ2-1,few,TGTGCCAGCTCAGGGACTAGCGCATCCAATGAGCAGTTCTTC,CASSGTSASNEQFF
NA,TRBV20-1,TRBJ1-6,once,TGCAGTGCTGTAACAGCCTTTACCAATTCACCCCTCCACTTT,CSAVTAFTNSPLHF
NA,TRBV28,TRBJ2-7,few,TGTGCCAGCAGTTTTTACCGGGACGAGCAGTACTTC,CASSFYRDEQYF
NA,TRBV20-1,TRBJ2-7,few,TGCAGTGCTAGAGAGTCAGGCTACGAGCAGTACTTC,CSARESGYEQYF
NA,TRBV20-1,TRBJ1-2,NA,TGCAGTGCTAAGCCCGGGTCTCACTATGGCTACACCTTC,CSAKPGSHYGYTF
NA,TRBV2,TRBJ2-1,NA,TGTGCCAGCAGTGAATTGCGGTATGAGCAGTTCTTC,CASSELRYEQFF
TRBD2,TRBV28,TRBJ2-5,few,TGTGCCAGCAGTCCGGGGACTAGCGGGAGTGCCGGGACCCAGTACTTC,CASSPGTSGSAGTQYF
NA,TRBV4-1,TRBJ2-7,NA,TGCGCCAGCAGCCAAGTTAAGCAATTCTACGAGCAGTACTTC,CASSQVKQFYEQYF
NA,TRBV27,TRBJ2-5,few,TGTGCCAGCAGTGGCCAGTACCAAGAGACCCAGTACTTC,CASSGQYQETQYF
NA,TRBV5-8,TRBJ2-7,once,TGTGCCAGCAGCTTGGGCCCTCGGGACGGGGACTACGAGCAGTACTTC,CASSLGPRDGDYEQYF
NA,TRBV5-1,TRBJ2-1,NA,TGCGCCAGCAGCTTGGCCGTAGCGGCGCGTTACAATGAGCAGTTCTTC,CASSLAVAARYNEQFF
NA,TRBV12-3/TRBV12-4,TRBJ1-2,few,TGTGCCAGCAGTTTGATGGGGAACCCCTATGGCTACACCTTC,CASSLMGNPYGYTF
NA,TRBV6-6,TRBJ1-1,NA,TGTGCCAGCAGCTCGATCGGGTTGGTCACTGAAGCTTTCTTT,CASSSIGLVTEAFF
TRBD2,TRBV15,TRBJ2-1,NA,TGTGCCACCAGCGGAGCGGGGCTCCACAATGAGCAGTTCTTC,CATSGAGLHNEQFF
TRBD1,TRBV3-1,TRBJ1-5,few,TGTGCCAGCAGCACAGGGGTTCTCCAGCCCCAGCATTTT,CASSTGVLQPQHF
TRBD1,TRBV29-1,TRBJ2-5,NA,TGCAGCGTTGAGGGGACAGGGGAAGAGACCCAGTACTTC,CSVEGTGEETQYF
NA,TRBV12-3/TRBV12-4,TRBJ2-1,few,TGTGCCAGCACTCTACTAGCCGCGGTCTACAATGAGCAGTTCTTC,CASTLLAAVYNEQFF
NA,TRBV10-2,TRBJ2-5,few,TGCGCCACCGCGGCTCCAGGTGGCGAAGAGACCCAGTACTTC,CATAAPGGEETQYF
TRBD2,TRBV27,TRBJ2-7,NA,TGTGCCAGCAGTATCCTTAGCGGGACCCCCTACGAGCAGTACTTC,CASSILSGTPYEQYF
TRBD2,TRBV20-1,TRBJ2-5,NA,TGCAGTGCTAGAGACTCAGGACTAGCGGGAGGGACCCAGTACTTC,CSARDSGLAGGTQYF
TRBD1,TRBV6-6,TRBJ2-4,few,TGTGCCAGCAAAGAGACAGGGGGCTCGACCCAAAACATTCAGTACTTC,CASKETGGSTQNIQYF
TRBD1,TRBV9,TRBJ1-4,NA,TGTGCCAGCAGCACCTCCGGGACAGATAATGAAAAACTGTTTTTT,CASSTSGTDNEKLFF
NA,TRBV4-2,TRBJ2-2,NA,TGTGCCAGCAGCCAAGACAGGGTGAGCACCGGGGAGCTGTTTTTT,CASSQDRVSTGELFF
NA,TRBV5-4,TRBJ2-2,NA,TGTGCCAGCAGCCGGGAGAAAAACACCGGGGAGCTGTTTTTT,CASSREKNTGELFF
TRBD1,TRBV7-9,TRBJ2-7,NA,TGTGCCAGCAGCCCGGGACAGGGTACCGATTACGAGCAGTACTTC,CASSPGQGTDYEQYF
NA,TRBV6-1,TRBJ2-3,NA,TGTGCCAGCAGTCCAATCGAAAGGCAAAGAATCCCAGATACGCAGTATTTT,CASSPIERQRIPDTQYF
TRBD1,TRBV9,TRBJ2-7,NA,TGTGCCAGCAGCTCCGGGACAGGGCTCATCTACGAGCAGTACTTC,CASSSGTGLIYEQYF
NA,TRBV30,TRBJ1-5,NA,TGTGCCTGGAGTGTAACTAGAGGTGTCGCAGATACGCAGCATTTT,CAWSVTRGVADTQHF
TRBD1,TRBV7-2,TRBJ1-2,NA,TGTGCCAGCAGCTTACCCTCCGCAGGGGGCGGCTCATCCCGCTATGGCTACACCTTC,CASSLPSAGGGSSRYGYTF
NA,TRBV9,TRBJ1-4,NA,TGTGCCAGCAGCGAGTCAGAACAGAGTGAAAAACTGTTTTTT,CASSESEQSEKLFF
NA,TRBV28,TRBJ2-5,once,TGTGCCAGCATGAGGGAGGAGACCCAGTACTTC,CASMREETQYF
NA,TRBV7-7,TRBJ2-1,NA,TGTGCCAGCAGCTTAGACCGCATGGGCAATGAGCAGTTCTTC,CASSLDRMGNEQFF
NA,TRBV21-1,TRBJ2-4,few,TGTGCCAGCAGCAAAGCGCGAGGCTCGCCTTTAGCCAAAAACATTCAGTACTTC,CASSKARGSPLAKNIQYF
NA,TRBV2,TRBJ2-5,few,TGTGCCAGTAGTCCCTTAGGAGAAAGAGAGACCCAGTACTTC,CASSPLGERETQYF
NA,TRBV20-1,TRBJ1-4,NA,TGCAGTGCTAGTAAGATGGAGGCAAAACTGTTTTTT,CSASKMEAKLFF